This T cell receptor beta chain originates from a study of blood T cell repertoires in COVID-19 (dated by TCRdb to 2018 to 2021). At the level of the whole study: Samples covering the acute and convalescent phases of COVID-19 were provided by collaborators in the United States, Italy and Spain. The material from the prospective study consisted of cDNA or gDNA derived from T cells, B-cell-depleted T cells, or PBMCs. Deeply sampled blood TCRbeta repertoires from subjects exposed to, actively infected with, or recovered from COVID-19 were included in the dataset. The repertoires were released in a freely available public database meant as a resource for research on the immune response to SARS-CoV-2. The samples were drawn from two sources: the first 160 participants of the ongoing ImmuneRACE study, and over 1,000 subjects contributed by 6 global collaborators. A de-identified subject ID, COVID-19 status, age in years and sex were almost always included in the sample metadata. HLA class I and class II types, where available, came from metadata supplied by the sample provider rather than from assay-based typing.

What the research found in general, with its limitations: The amount of clinical and demographic metadata varied by source and participant and was provided uncurated.

The immunoSEQ Assay, a bias-controlled multiplex PCR, was used to amplify TCRbeta CDR3 regions from genomic DNA. The paper's processing steps were these. The number of nucleated cells in each sample was estimated from the amplification of reference gene primers within the assay. Sequence reads were collapsed and filtered to measure the absolute abundance of every unique TCRbeta CDR3 rearrangement. For each sample, productive Simpson clonality was calculated by taking the square root of Simpson's diversity index across productive rearrangements. The table was pulled from immuneACCESS by TCRdb, which kept in-frame rearrangements only. Such tables lose some clones; where checked, under half of the loss comes from unresolved V genes, and the rest has no known cause. The V and J calls and clone size are taken from that table; D and trimming were inferred from the DNA. The sample yields around 170,000 clones; approximately 87% were counted once. The ten largest clones capture under 4.5% of the sample.

The collaborating institutions used their own protocols to collect whole blood in K2EDTA tubes. For TCRbeta analysis, collaborator samples were shipped as frozen whole blood, as isolated PBMCs, or as DNA extracted from either sample type. Of note for this clone: The antigen it recognizes is unknown. No per-base quality is available; no much larger clone lies one base away.

V and J lose 0 bases and 0 bases, and a span of 10 bases separates them. CDR3 length: 15 amino acids, cysteine to phenylalanine. The DNA shown is the 45-base CDR3, in frame from base 1. Reading the germline V gene gives CDR1 SGDLS and CDR2 YYNGEE. The sample was peripheral blood. The receptor's source is a woman in her 70s with acute or convalescent COVID-19. The chain links TRBV9 with TRBJ2-7; TRBD1 is perhaps the D gene, given 6 matching bases. DNA sequence: TGTGCCAGCAGCGTAGCTCCACAGGGCTCCTACGAGCAGTACTTC. This codes for CASSVAPQGSYEQYF.